This T cell receptor beta chain was captured in a study of vaccination and CD4 T cells after COVID-19. Study as a whole: Testing by nasal swab PCR showed convalescent patients to be SARS-CoV-2 positive; nine were mild and one was severe. Cultures serving as controls received a peptide pool (CEFX or HIV-1 Nef) or no peptide. Two mRNA vaccine doses were given, either BNT162b2 or mRNA-1273.

Treatment defined: approximately 9-day PBMC culture with coronavirus spike peptide pools or control peptides (ViraFEST assay). This clonotype was detected a few times. What it binds is not known. Sequencing of the DNA from cultured CD4+ T cells was carried out with the Oncomine TCR Beta short-read assay. Once CD4+ T cells had been cultured, genomic DNA was extracted from them. TCRdb re-called the PCR reads through MiXCR, storing one row per CDR3 protein. This sample has more than 15,000 distinct CDR3 sequences, with about 50% found just once. This CDR3 has 14 residues. V was shortened by 2 bases and J by 9 bases, with 14 bases between the two germline ends. Germline V gives CDR1 MDHEN, CDR2 SYDVKM.

This receptor was taken from a human donor who had recovered from COVID-19. Sequenced sample: CD4+ T cells from blood, cultured in vitro. V is TRBV28 and J is TRBJ2-1, with TRBD1 as a possible D gene (5 bases). The CDR3 nucleotides are TGTGCCAGCAGTTTAACCAGGGTAAGCGTTGAGCAGTTCTTC. This translates into CASSLTRVSVEQFF.